This section outlines one TCR beta chain sequence together with its context. Its antigen remains unknown. The data belong to a study of T cell responses to AZD1222 COVID-19 vaccine. General observations from the study: It should be noted that donors were predominantly white British and more often female, and clonal diversity was possibly underestimated. With dominance at 160-218 and 743-854, vaccine-associated CD4 TCRs spanned spike.

V lost 1 base, J lost 3 bases, and 11 bases stayed unmatched. Germline CDR1 and CDR2: SQVTM and ANQGSEA. This CDR3 has 16 amino acids. TCRdb's copy holds only in-frame clones and misses some; the assay was immunoSEQ multiplex PCR. Found here are about 170,000 clones, roughly nine tenths of them singletons; the top ten hold more than 1.3%. The TCR comes from an adult in good health. This sample comprised peripheral blood, obtained on day 0 of AZD1222 vaccination. The rearrangement uses TRBV29-1 and TRBJ1-2, with 7 bases fitting TRBD1. The CDR3 here is CSVEAGRQGGHYGYTF. The CDR3 region has the DNA TGCAGCGTTGAAGCGGGACGGCAGGGGGGCCACTATGGCTACACCTTC. The variable domain in full, with the rest retrieved from reference TRBV29-1 and TRBJ1-2, is SAVISQKPSRDICQRGTSLTIQCQVDSQVTMMFWYRQQPGQSLTLIATANQGSEATYESGFVIDKFPISRPNLTFSTLTVSNMSPEDSSIYLCSVEAGRQGGHYGYTFGSGTRLTVV.